A single sample is the source of the 16 T cell receptor beta chains below, sequenced in a study of T cell responses to AZD1222 COVID-19 vaccine (dated by TCRdb to the early 2020s). This sample's time point label indicates: about 28 days (+/-7) after the second vaccine dose. Libraries were built with the immunoSEQ multiplex PCR assay. What TCRdb holds here is the immuneACCESS table cut down to in-frame rearrangements. Part of the clones is not present; checked against another copy, under half of the missing clones reflect an unresolved V gene, and the others are unexplained. This sample has about 80,000 clones in its table, and about 91% of those were observed once. In total, the top ten clones hold 8% of the sample. The sequenced sample was peripheral blood, obtained 28 days after the second AZD1222 dose. These receptors were taken from an adult who received the AZD1222 COVID-19 vaccine.

The chain combines TRBV5-4 with TRBJ1-6; perhaps TRBD1 as D (5 bases). Per the germline V gene, CDR1 is SGHNT and CDR2 is YYREEE (reference sequence). V lost 4 bases and J lost 6, with 11 bases in between. This CDR3 region has 14 residues. The CDR3 sequence is CASSPGHLNSPLHF. CDR3 DNA: TGTGCCAGCAGCCCTGGACACCTTAATTCACCCCTCCACTTT.

The CDR3 DNA sequence: TGCGCCAGCAGCCAAGGACAGGGCGAGCAGTACTTC. It specifies CASSQGQGEQYF. J is TRBJ2-7 and V is TRBV4-3; TRBD1 matches at 7 bases. The V segment lost 1 base and the J segment 6 bases; nucleotides outside the gene matches: 0. The CDR3 sequence is 12 residues long. CDR1 LGHNA and CDR2 YSLEER come from the germline V gene.

The chain is built from TRBV3-1 (or the pseudogene TRBV3-2) and TRBJ1-1; the D is unclear. Germline loops: CDR1 LGHDT, CDR2 YNNKEL (reference sequence). V was pared by 2 bases and J by 8 bases, with 12 bases between. The CDR3 totals 13 residues. CDR3 sequence (DNA): TGTGCCAGCAGCCAATGGGAGGGAAGCGAAGCTTTCTTT. Its translation is CASSQWEGSEAFF.

V and J are TRBV9 and TRBJ2-6; either TRBD1 or TRBD2 may fit D (6 bases each). V lost 4 bases, J lost 0 bases, and 17 bases lay in between. Germline V gene lookup returns CDR1 SGDLS and CDR2 YYNGEE. This CDR3 contains 18 residues. CDR3 bases: TGTGCCAGCAGCCCCCGACAGGCCGGGGGCTCTGGGGCCAACGTCCTGACTTTC. This translates into CASSPRQAGGSGANVLTF. Full variable domain (missing parts from reference TRBV9 and TRBJ2-6): DSGVTQTPKHLITATGQRVTLRCSPRSGDLSVYWYQQSLDQGLQFLIQYYNGEERAKGNILERFSAQQFPDLHSELNLSSLELGDSALYFCASSPRQAGGSGANVLTFGAGSRLTVL.

V usage is TRBV4-2 and J usage is TRBJ2-7, with a weak D call TRBD1 (5 bases). CDR3 size: 14 residues. Germline CDR1 and CDR2: LGHNA and YNFKEQ. V gave up 3 bases and J gave up 3 bases, with 12 bases separating them. CDR3 nucleotide sequence: TGTGCCAGCAGCCACGCCTCCCAGGGCTACGAGCAGTACTTC. Its protein is CASSHASQGYEQYF.

This chain uses TRBV5-1 with TRBJ2-2, with 15 bases matching TRBD2. J lost 3 bases, V lost 3 bases, and 6 bases had no gene match. Germline CDR1 and CDR2: SGHRS and YFSETQ. The CDR3 length is 18 residues. The CDR3 loop reads CASSSGLAGGPDTGELFF. The CDR3 DNA reads as TGCGCCAGCAGCTCGGGACTAGCGGGAGGTCCGGACACCGGGGAGCTGTTTTTT.

This chain joins TRBV11-1 and TRBJ2-2; D not certain. With 5 bases removed from V and 1 base from J, the gap between germline ends came to 8 bases. Germline CDR1 is SGHAT and CDR2 is FQDESV (reference sequence). The CDR3 length is 14 residues. CDR3 in DNA: TGTGCCAGCAGCCTGACCTTGAACACCGGGGAGCTGTTTTTT. This translates into CASSLTLNTGELFF.

The sample holds a few counts of this clone. The rearrangement uses TRBV10-2 and TRBJ1-5, with a weak D call TRBD1 (6 bases). Germline V gives CDR1 WSHSY, CDR2 SAAADI. The CDR3 contains 15 residues. Trimming took 8 bases from V and 5 from J, leaving 19 bases between them. The CDR3 is CASGSLEQGHQPQHF. The CDR3 DNA reads as TGCGCCAGCGGCTCCCTCGAACAGGGACATCAGCCCCAGCATTTT.

This chain connects TRBV29-1 to TRBJ2-7; D is possibly TRBD1 (6 bases). Looked up from germline, CDR1 is SQVTM and CDR2 is ANQGSEA. Trimming stripped 5 bases from V and 3 bases from J, with 11 bases between. The CDR3 has 12 residues. The CDR3 protein is CSVSGQRYEQYF. In DNA form, the CDR3 reads TGCAGCGTTTCTGGACAGCGCTACGAGCAGTACTTC.

The J gene is TRBJ2-1, the V gene TRBV28, with D possibly matching TRBD1 (5 bases). The ends were cut back, 1 base at V and 5 bases at J, with 9 bases in the middle. Germline lookup yields CDR1 MDHEN and CDR2 SYDVKM. The CDR3 runs 14 residues. The CDR3 DNA reads as TGTGCCAGCAGTTTATTGCAAGGGGACAATGAGCAGTTCTTC. This translates into CASSLLQGDNEQFF.

This chain uses TRBV15 with TRBJ2-1, with 12 bases matching TRBD2. The CDR3 is 16 amino acids. Looked up from germline, CDR1 is LNHNV and CDR2 is YYDKDF (reference sequence). J was trimmed by 4 bases and V by 5 bases; bases with no gene match: 6. Written as DNA, the CDR3 is TGTGCCACCAGCCGCTCCACTAGCGGGAGGTACAATGAGCAGTTCTTC. This sequence encodes CATSRSTSGRYNEQFF.

The rearrangement uses TRBV7-9 and TRBJ1-2; 7 bases are shared with TRBD1. This CDR3 is built from 13 residues. CDR1 is SEHNR, CDR2 FQNEAQ, per germline (reference sequence). V gave up 5 bases and J gave up 3 bases; unmatched junction bases: 3. This CDR3 reads CASSRGQDYGYTF. Written as DNA, the CDR3 is TGTGCCAGCAGCAGGGGGCAGGACTATGGCTACACCTTC.

The CDR3 nucleotides are TGTGCCAGCAGCCCCGACAATGTCGGTCAGCCCCAGCATTTT. It yields the protein CASSPDNVGQPQHF. V gene TRBV7-9 combines with J gene TRBJ1-5; D uncertain. Germline CDR1 is SEHNR and CDR2 is FQNEAQ (reference sequence). The CDR3 consists of 14 residues. V lost 5 bases to trimming and J lost 6 bases, with 14 bases between them.

The rearrangement joins TRBV28 to TRBJ2-7; either TRBD1 or TRBD2 may supply D (5 bases each). V was trimmed by 5 bases and J by 3 bases, leaving 11 bases between them. The germline CDR1 and CDR2 sequences are MDHEN and SYDVKM. The CDR3 contains 13 residues. The DNA for the CDR3 is TGTGCCAGCAGTGGGGGTTGGGTCTACGAGCAGTACTTC. Translating it yields CASSGGWVYEQYF.

V is TRBV27 and J is TRBJ2-1; 8 bases align to TRBD2. The germline gives CDR1 MNHEY, CDR2 SMNVEV (reference sequence). The CDR3 has 11 residues. After removal of 7 bases from V and 14 bases from J, the junction contained 7 bases not matched to a gene. The CDR3 DNA sequence: TGTGCCAGCAAAATAGCGGGATATAAGTTCTTC. It encodes CASKIAGYKFF.

This clone was found once. The chain links TRBV12-3 or TRBV12-4 to TRBJ2-5; D is perhaps TRBD2 (6 bases). Trimming removed 2 bases at V and 3 bases at J, with 7 bases between. This CDR3 is built from 13 residues. The CDR3 DNA is TGTGCCAGCAGTTTATCGGGGGAAGAGACCCAGTACTTC. Its protein is CASSLSGEETQYF.